Shown below are 29 T cell receptor beta chains from a single sample sequenced in a study of CD8+ T cells in alopecia areata. RNA was extracted and reverse transcribed into cDNA as the sequencing template. Sequencing was performed with immunoSEQ multiplex PCR; in TCRdb, only in-frame clones are kept and a portion is missing. This table holds hundreds of thousands of clones, 66% found once. Treatment defined: oral pan-JAK inhibitor, 5-10 mg twice daily. Sequencing was performed on CD4+ T cells sorted from blood, taken around week 44, from a patient treated with tofacitinib. Source of these receptors: a human donor with alopecia areata.

This clone came up a few times. The genes are TRBV29-1 and TRBJ1-2, with D possibly matching TRBD1 (5 bases). This CDR3 is built from 16 residues. Germline V gives CDR1 SQVTM, CDR2 ANQGSEA. The ends were cut back, 5 bases at V and 0 bases at J, with 19 bases in the middle. CDR3 nucleotides: TGCAGCGTTTCAGGGTCACCCGGGCCAGCTAACTATGGCTACACCTTC. This encodes CSVSGSPGPANYGYTF.

The chain has TRBV6-5 and TRBJ1-2; D ambiguous. Trimming removed 2 bases at V and 6 bases at J, with 7 bases between. Germline V lookup: CDR1 MNHEY, CDR2 SVGAGI. The CDR3 is made up of 12 amino acids. The chain's CDR3 is CASSYAGDGYTF. The DNA of the CDR3 is TGTGCCAGCAGTTACGCCGGTGATGGCTACACCTTC.

The chain combines TRBV29-1 with TRBJ1-1, with 7 bases identical to TRBD1. The trim removed 2 bases at V and 0 bases at J, leaving 6 bases unmatched. The CDR3 is made up of 15 amino acids. Per the germline V gene, CDR1 is SQVTM and CDR2 is ANQGSEA. The CDR3 DNA reads as TGCAGCGTTGAAATGGGACAGTTCATGAACACTGAAGCTTTCTTT. Protein: CSVEMGQFMNTEAFF.

This chain links TRBV11-2 with TRBJ1-1; a possible D gene is TRBD1 (6 bases). V shed 5 bases and J shed 1 base, with 17 bases lying between them. CDR1 and CDR2 from the germline V gene are SGHAT and FQNNGV. The CDR3 is 16 amino acids. The CDR3 spells CASSVSYRARNTEAFF. CDR3 bases: TGTGCCAGCAGCGTATCGTACAGGGCGAGGAACACTGAAGCTTTCTTT.

The rearrangement links TRBV7-2 to TRBJ1-2, with D hard to call. The V gene lost 4 bases and the J gene lost 5 bases, with 11 bases spanning the gap. This CDR3 region has 13 residues. Germline assignment: CDR1 SGHTA and CDR2 FQGNSA. The CDR3 DNA reads as TGTGCCAGCAGCTCCACTCTATATTATGGCTACACCTTC. Protein product: CASSSTLYYGYTF.

The chain recombines TRBV12-5 with TRBJ1-6, with 10 bases aligning to TRBD1. V trimming: 3 bases; J trimming: 5 bases; junction bases outside the gene matches: 16. Germline V gene data show CDR1 as LGHNT and CDR2 as FRNRAP. There are 20 residues in the CDR3. CDR3 residues: CASGFRGVGQGMKDNSPLHF. As DNA, the CDR3 is TGTGCTAGTGGTTTTAGGGGAGTGGGACAGGGGATGAAGGATAATTCACCCCTCCACTTT.

V and J are TRBV23-1 and TRBJ1-2, with a tentative D call TRBD1 (6 bases). TRBV23-1 is placed among ORFs of uncertain function. This CDR3 has 14 amino acids. The ends were cut back, 7 bases at V and 1 base at J, with 13 bases in the middle. In DNA, the CDR3 is TGCGCCAGCATTCGACAGGTGGATAACTATGGCTACACCTTC. Encoded protein: CASIRQVDNYGYTF.

The chain has TRBV15 and TRBJ1-5; 7 nucleotides line up with TRBD1. There are 14 residues in the CDR3. Germline CDR1 and CDR2: LNHNV and YYDKDF (reference sequence). V was pared by 1 base and J by 5 bases, with 2 bases of the junction left unmatched. The DNA for the CDR3 is TGTGCCACCAGCAGAGCAACAGGGGATCAGCCCCAGCATTTT. Its translation is CATSRATGDQPQHF.

This clone was found a few times. The chain recombines TRBV11-2 with TRBJ2-4; D is unresolved. Trimming shortened V by 0 bases and J by 7 bases, and 13 bases separated the two germline ends. This CDR3 comprises 15 residues. Germline V gene data show CDR1 as SGHAT and CDR2 as FQNNGV. The CDR3 region has the DNA TGTGCCAGCAGCTTAGAACTGCCAGCTAGGAACATTCAGTACTTC. It specifies CASSLELPARNIQYF.

This rearrangement joins TRBV7-9 to TRBJ1-5; 7 nucleotides agree with TRBD1. Trimming removed 8 bases from V and 4 bases from J; junction bases left unmatched: 8. Germline V CDR1 and CDR2: SEHNR, FQNEAQ (reference sequence). This CDR3 has 14 amino acids. CDR3 loop: CASSAGGANQPQHF. In DNA, the CDR3 is TGTGCCAGCTCAGCAGGGGGAGCGAATCAGCCCCAGCATTTT.

The V and J genes are TRBV5-1 and TRBJ2-1; no reliable D call. Between the trimmed V and J ends, which lost 4 bases and 0 bases, there was a span of 11 bases. Germline V gene data show CDR1 as SGHRS and CDR2 as YFSETQ. The CDR3 has 15 amino acids. The DNA of the CDR3 is TGCGCCAGCAGCCCGGACGGCCTCTCCTACAATGAGCAGTTCTTC. Translated: CASSPDGLSYNEQFF.

This chain uses TRBV7-3 with TRBJ2-3, with D perhaps TRBD2 (5 bases). The CDR3 sequence is 15 residues long. V shed 6 bases and J shed 4 bases, with 17 bases lying between them. The germline gives CDR1 SGHTA, CDR2 FQGTGA. CDR3 coding DNA: TGTGCCAGCAGAATGAGGGCTGGCAGCGCAGATACGCAGTATTTT. Translating it yields CASRMRAGSADTQYF.

The rearrangement links TRBV29-1 to TRBJ1-5; weak D call: TRBD1 (5 bases). Germline CDR1 and CDR2: SQVTM and ANQGSEA. The germline V and J ends were trimmed by 4 bases and 2 bases, with 12 bases remaining between them. The CDR3 contains 14 residues. CDR3: CSVVWGVGNQPQHF. The DNA for the CDR3 is TGCAGCGTTGTTTGGGGCGTCGGCAATCAGCCCCAGCATTTT.

V usage is TRBV25-1 and J usage is TRBJ2-7; no reliable D call. This CDR3 is built from 11 residues. Trimming removed 4 bases at V and 5 bases at J, with 6 bases between. Germline assignment: CDR1 MGHDK and CDR2 SYGVNS. The CDR3 loop reads CASSGQHEQYF. The CDR3 nucleotides are TGTGCCAGCAGTGGGCAGCACGAGCAGTACTTC.

The chain uses TRBV4-1 and TRBJ2-2; D perhaps matches TRBD2 (5 bases). This CDR3 is built from 16 residues. Trimming shortened V by 1 base and J by 3 bases, and 12 bases separated the two germline ends. CDR1 is MGHRA, CDR2 YSYEKL, per germline. The CDR3 loop is CASSQGRLSDTGELFF. The CDR3 region has the DNA TGCGCCAGCAGCCAAGGGAGACTATCCGACACCGGGGAGCTGTTTTTT.

The V and J genes are TRBV6-1 and TRBJ1-1; 9 bases are shared with TRBD1. Germline trimming cut 10 bases from V and 5 bases from J; bases unmatched to any gene: 8. Germline V gene sequence: CDR1 MNHNS, CDR2 SASEGT. This CDR3 has 13 residues. CDR3 protein: CATADRGSTEAFF. The CDR3 region has the DNA TGTGCCACTGCGGACAGGGGTAGTACTGAAGCTTTCTTT.

The V call is TRBV29-1, the J call TRBJ1-1, with 7 bases lining up with TRBD1. V lost 6 bases, J lost 1 base, and 11 bases stayed unmatched. CDR1 is SQVTM, CDR2 ANQGSEA, per germline. The CDR3 is 15 amino acids. The CDR3 here is CSVATRTGWNTEAFF. The CDR3 DNA reads as TGCAGCGTCGCTACTAGGACAGGATGGAACACTGAAGCTTTCTTT.

This clone was seen more than once but under ten times. The V gene is TRBV7-3, the J gene TRBJ2-5, with 9 nucleotides matching TRBD1. V lost 5 bases, J lost 5 bases, and 6 bases stayed unmatched. Germline V gives CDR1 SGHTA, CDR2 FQGTGA. The length of the CDR3 is 14 residues. CDR3 sequence (DNA): TGTGCCAGCAGCCCGACAGGGGGTAGCGAGACCCAGTACTTC. The encoded protein is CASSPTGGSETQYF. The variable domain in full, completed from reference TRBV7-3 and TRBJ2-5, reads GAGVSQTPSNKVTEKGKYVELRCDPISGHTALYWYRQSLGQGPEFLIYFQGTGAADDSGLPNDRFFAVRPEGSVSTLKIQRTERGDSAVYLCASSPTGGSETQYFGPGTRLLVL.

Here the CDR3 reads CSVSRTGGKYNEQFF. DNA for the CDR3: TGCAGCGTTAGCAGAACCGGAGGAAAATACAATGAGCAGTTCTTC. The chain links TRBV29-1 to TRBJ2-1; D possibly corresponds to TRBD2 (5 bases). Germline V gives CDR1 SQVTM, CDR2 ANQGSEA. Trimming took off 5 bases at V and 4 bases at J, with 18 bases between the two ends. The CDR3 is 15 amino acids.

V and J are TRBV29-1 and TRBJ1-1; 7 nucleotides align to TRBD1. Germline CDR1 is SQVTM and CDR2 is ANQGSEA. V trimming: 6 bases; J trimming: 1 base; junction bases outside the gene matches: 8. CDR3 length: 14 residues. The CDR3 is CSVVGQAQNTEAFF. The DNA of the CDR3 is TGCAGCGTCGTTGGACAGGCTCAGAACACTGAAGCTTTCTTT.

The chain joins TRBV29-1 to TRBJ2-5; D possibly corresponds to TRBD1 (6 bases). The CDR3 consists of 12 residues. The germline V and J ends were trimmed by 6 bases and 6 bases, with 14 bases remaining between them. CDR1 is SQVTM, CDR2 ANQGSEA, per germline. CDR3: CSVGASEKTQYF. The CDR3 DNA follows: TGCAGCGTGGGGGCCTCTGAGAAGACCCAGTACTTC.

The chain recombines TRBV6-5 with TRBJ1-3; D remains unclear. V was cut by 0 bases and J by 1 base, with 10 bases left in between. CDR1 is MNHEY and CDR2 is SVGAGI in the germline V gene. The CDR3 is 16 amino acids. The CDR3 loop reads CASSYSNPVSGNTIYF. The CDR3 DNA sequence: TGTGCCAGCAGTTACTCGAACCCAGTATCTGGAAACACCATATATTTT.

Comment on this clone: This specimen includes other DNA sequences encoding the same CDR3. The chain joins TRBV29-1 to TRBJ1-2; D call uncertain. CDR3 size: 12 residues. V gave up 0 bases and J gave up 4 bases, with 6 bases separating them. CDR1 is SQVTM and CDR2 is ANQGSEA in the germline V gene. CDR3 sequence: CSVEDSLYGYTF. The CDR3 DNA reads as TGCAGCGTTGAAGATTCACTCTATGGCTACACCTTC.

This chain links TRBV29-1 with TRBJ2-1; D gene unclear. The V end lost 4 bases, the J end lost 4 bases, and 5 bases lay between the germline ends. The CDR3 is 11 amino acids. CDR1 is SQVTM, CDR2 ANQGSEA, per germline. The CDR3 DNA reads as TGCAGCGTTGTGGGGTACAATGAGCAGTTCTTC. Translation gives CSVVGYNEQFF.

The chain employs TRBV6-6 and TRBJ2-7; no clear D gene. CDR3 length: 14 residues. CDR1 is MNHNY and CDR2 is SVGAGI in the germline V gene (reference sequence). Trimming removed 0 bases at V and 0 bases at J, with 6 bases between. CDR3 nucleotides: TGTGCCAGCAGTTACTCCGACACCTCCTACGAGCAGTACTTC. Translating it yields CASSYSDTSYEQYF.

This chain connects TRBV5-6 to TRBJ1-5, with D possibly being TRBD1 (6 bases). This CDR3 has 15 residues. Looked up from germline, CDR1 is SGHDT and CDR2 is YYEEEE. Trimming removed 0 bases from V and 3 bases from J, with 10 bases in between. The CDR3: CASSLDAGVNQPQHF. In DNA, the CDR3 is TGTGCCAGCAGCTTGGATGCAGGGGTCAATCAGCCCCAGCATTTT. The full variable domain, with the rest looked up from reference TRBV5-6 and TRBJ1-5, is DAGVTQSPTHLIKTRGQQVTLRCSPKSGHDTVSWYQQALGQGPQFIFQYYEEEERQRGNFPDRFSGHQFPNYSSELNVNALLLGDSALYLCASSLDAGVNQPQHFGDGTRLSIL.

The J gene is TRBJ2-7, the V gene TRBV29-1; 7 positions match TRBD1. The CDR3 has 12 amino acids. Looked up from germline, CDR1 is SQVTM and CDR2 is ANQGSEA. The V and J ends lost 5 bases and 5 bases, in that order; junction bases with no gene match: 6. The CDR3 reads CSVRDSPHEQYF. The CDR3 DNA is TGCAGCGTTCGGGACAGCCCCCACGAGCAGTACTTC.

This clone was seen only a few times. The chain uses TRBV15 and TRBJ2-7; no clear D gene. Germline-derived CDR1 and CDR2 are LNHNV and YYDKDF (reference sequence). Trimming stripped 2 bases from V and 3 bases from J, with 11 bases between. The CDR3 contains 14 residues. The DNA of the CDR3 is TGTGCCACCAGCAGAAGACGTAACGACTACGAGCAGTACTTC. This translates into CATSRRRNDYEQYF.

This clone has only a few counts. The J gene is TRBJ1-2, the V gene TRBV11-2; TRBD1 agrees at 7 bases. CDR1 and CDR2 (germline): SGHAT, FQNNGV. This CDR3 comprises 16 residues. J was trimmed by 3 bases and V by 3 bases; bases with no gene match: 10. CDR3: CASSFSQGGGDYGYTF. CDR3 nucleotide sequence: TGTGCCAGCAGCTTTTCACAAGGGGGCGGCGACTATGGCTACACCTTC.